This is a list of T cell receptor beta chains from one sample in a study of technical replicates of blood from four donors. The data were produced by immunoSEQ multiplex PCR, yet TCRdb's version contains in-frame clones alone and is incomplete. The sample contains about 81,000 clones, around 95% of which appear only once. Material for sequencing was T cells isolated from PBMCs. The receptor set was obtained from a human donor in good health. The conserved cysteine and the conserved F or W are not part of the CDR3 here. Not every row has a clone size; where given, it reads once, few, many or a size class.

v_call clone_size cdr3_aa
TRBV29-1 . SVEGQGAYEQY
TRBV10-3 . AIQERSLSDTQY
TRBV5-1 . ASSLSQTGGTEAF
TRBV28 . ASSTGLRTPYEQY
TRBV5-6 . ASSSLQGWTGELF
TRBV19 . ASSIEDRGGETQY
TRBV11-3 . ASSLRLAGRDEQF
TRBV6-5 once ASSYTAGGANEQF
TRBV6-1 . ASSDRTSDSTDTQY
TRBV4-3 . ASSPSGVDEQF
TRBV9 . ASTESTGVFYEQY
TRBV7-6 . ASSLVQGVSDYT
TRBV27 . ASTRILAGGPGEQF
TRBV5-4 few ASSRGLAGANEQF
TRBV30 . AWSTGSNQPQH
TRBV7-3 . ASSLSPGNEQF
TRBV4-1 once ASSTQEGNTEAF
TRBV30 . AWSVGGEFNQPQH
TRBV18 . ASSPRQDMNTEAF
TRBV11-2 . ASSLVSSMYNEQF
TRBV9 . ASSVGPALGGEQY
TRBV6-6 . ASSYSSWGGENIQY
TRBV9 . ASSVGIEGSGTGELF
TRBV25-1 . ASSEYQFAGEQY
TRBV6-4 once ASSLLAGMNEQF
TRBV19 . ATRNPGSGRAGELF
TRBV28 once ASSRQYGYT
TRBV19 . ASSIAVTGVAKNIQY
TRBV6-5 . ASSYGETGGTEAF
TRBV14 . ASSQPRQGAEQY
TRBV4-1 . ASSQRTSGKETQY
TRBV27 . ASSQGYGYT
TRBV5-6 once ASSLTGTDEQY
TRBV9 . ASSVDPGMAQPQH
TRBV14 . ASSQERGTEAF
TRBV6-1 . ASSLSGAYNEQF
TRBV5-1 . ASSLQGTDTQY
TRBV11-3 . ASSLAAGGRTQY
TRBV11-2 . ASSPGLTETQY
TRBV29-1 . SVMIGGTGELF
TRBV2 . ASSVQGGGREQY
TRBV2 . ASSQQGSGANVLT
TRBV19 . ASSISETGYTEAF
TRBV7-2 . ASSRQISGNTIY
TRBV11-3 . ASSLRGANTEAF
TRBV6-6 once ASSYQGRHEKLF
TRBV25-1 once ASSERLTGGEQF
TRBV7-9 . ASSFSTGADTQY
TRBV28 . ASTRTVYYEQY